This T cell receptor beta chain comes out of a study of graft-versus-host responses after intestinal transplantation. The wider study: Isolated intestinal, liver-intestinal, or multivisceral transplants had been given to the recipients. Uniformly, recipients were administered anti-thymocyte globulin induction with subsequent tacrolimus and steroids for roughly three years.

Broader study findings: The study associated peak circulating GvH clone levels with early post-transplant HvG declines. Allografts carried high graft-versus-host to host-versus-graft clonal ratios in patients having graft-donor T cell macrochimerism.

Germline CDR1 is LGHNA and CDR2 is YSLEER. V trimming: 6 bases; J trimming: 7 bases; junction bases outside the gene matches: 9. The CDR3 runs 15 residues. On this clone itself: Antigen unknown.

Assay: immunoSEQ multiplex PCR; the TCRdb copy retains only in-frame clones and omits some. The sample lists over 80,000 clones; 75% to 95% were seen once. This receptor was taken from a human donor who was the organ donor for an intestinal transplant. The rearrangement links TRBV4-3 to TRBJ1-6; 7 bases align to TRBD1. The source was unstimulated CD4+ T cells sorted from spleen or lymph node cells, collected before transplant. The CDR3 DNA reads TGCGCCAGCAGACCGCGACAGGGATCAAATTCACCCCTCCACTTT. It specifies CASRPRQGSNSPLHF.